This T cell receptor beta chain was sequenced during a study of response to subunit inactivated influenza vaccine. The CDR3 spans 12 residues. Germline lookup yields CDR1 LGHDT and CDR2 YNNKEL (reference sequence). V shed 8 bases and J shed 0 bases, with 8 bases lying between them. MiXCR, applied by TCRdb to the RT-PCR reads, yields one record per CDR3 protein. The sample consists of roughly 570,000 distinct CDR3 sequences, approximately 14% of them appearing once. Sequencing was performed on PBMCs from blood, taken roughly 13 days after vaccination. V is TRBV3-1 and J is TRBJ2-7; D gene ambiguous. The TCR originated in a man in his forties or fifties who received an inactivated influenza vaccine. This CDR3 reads CASGNPSYEQYF. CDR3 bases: TGTGCCAGCGGGAATCCCTCCTACGAGCAGTACTTC.